The rows below give T cell receptor beta chains drawn from one sample of a study of shared clonotypes between healthy human individuals. TCRdb keeps only in-frame clones here, not all; method: immunoSEQ multiplex PCR. The repertoire holds 2.3 million or so clones, over 85% seen once, with 0.39% in the top ten. The sequencing input was naive CD4+ T cells from PBMCs. These receptors were obtained from a man aged 18 to 29 in good health. Some clones in this sample may be carry-over from other donors' samples. CDR3s include the opening cysteine and the closing phenylalanine or tryptophan. Each record gives: J gene, D gene, clone size, V gene, CDR3 DNA, CDR3 protein. A D gene is named only where the DNA matches it firmly. Clone size, where shown, is once, few, many, or a class for clones that have expanded.

J gene: TRBJ1-1
D gene: .
clone size: few
V gene: TRBV9
CDR3 DNA: TGTGCCAGCAGCGTAGTGGAAGGGACTGAAGCTTTCTTT
CDR3 protein: CASSVVEGTEAFF

J gene: TRBJ2-2
D gene: TRBD2
clone size: .
V gene: TRBV5-1
CDR3 DNA: TGCGCCAGCAGCCAGGGTCTGGGCGGGAGTACCGGGGAGCTGTTTTTT
CDR3 protein: CASSQGLGGSTGELFF

J gene: TRBJ2-6
D gene: TRBD1
clone size: .
V gene: TRBV2
CDR3 DNA: TGTGCCAGCAGTCCGACAGGGTCTGGGGCCAACGTCCTGACTTTC
CDR3 protein: CASSPTGSGANVLTF

J gene: TRBJ2-3
D gene: .
clone size: .
V gene: TRBV9
CDR3 DNA: TGTGCCAGCAGCGTGAGCCTGAGCACAGATACGCAGTATTTT
CDR3 protein: CASSVSLSTDTQYF

J gene: TRBJ2-7
D gene: TRBD2
clone size: .
V gene: TRBV2
CDR3 DNA: TGTGCCAGCAACCGGGGGGGGTACGAGCAGTACTTC
CDR3 protein: CASNRGGYEQYF

J gene: TRBJ2-7
D gene: TRBD1
clone size: .
V gene: TRBV6-5
CDR3 DNA: TGTGCCAGCCGGGGGACAGGGCACTACGAGCAGTACTTC
CDR3 protein: CASRGTGHYEQYF

J gene: TRBJ2-5
D gene: .
clone size: .
V gene: TRBV6-6
CDR3 DNA: TGTGCCAGCCGGACAGATCAAGAGACCCAGTACTTC
CDR3 protein: CASRTDQETQYF

J gene: TRBJ2-7
D gene: TRBD1
clone size: .
V gene: TRBV18
CDR3 DNA: TGTGCCAGCTCACAACCGGGACAGGGAGACTACGAGCAGTACTTC
CDR3 protein: CASSQPGQGDYEQYF

J gene: TRBJ2-7
D gene: .
clone size: .
V gene: TRBV15
CDR3 DNA: TGTGCCACCAGCAGAGGCAGGCCCCCCTACGAGCAGTACTTC
CDR3 protein: CATSRGRPPYEQYF

J gene: TRBJ1-1
D gene: TRBD1
clone size: .
V gene: TRBV7-3
CDR3 DNA: TGTGCCAGCAGCTCGGACAGGGGTACTACTGAAGCTTTCTTT
CDR3 protein: CASSSDRGTTEAFF

J gene: TRBJ2-7
D gene: .
clone size: .
V gene: TRBV5-5
CDR3 DNA: TGTGCCAGCAGCTTGGAGACTAGTTTCCCCAACGAGCAGTACTTC
CDR3 protein: CASSLETSFPNEQYF

J gene: TRBJ2-7
D gene: .
clone size: .
V gene: TRBV5-4
CDR3 DNA: TGTGCCAGCAGCTTCAGGGGTGAGCAGTACTTC
CDR3 protein: CASSFRGEQYF

J gene: TRBJ1-5
D gene: .
clone size: .
V gene: TRBV7-2
CDR3 DNA: TGTGCCAGCAGCGCAGGACAGCCGGGCCAGCCCCAGCATTTT
CDR3 protein: CASSAGQPGQPQHF

J gene: TRBJ2-5
D gene: .
clone size: .
V gene: TRBV30
CDR3 DNA: TGTGCCTGGAGTGTACTTACAGGGGGGGTGACCCAGTACTTC
CDR3 protein: CAWSVLTGGVTQYF

J gene: TRBJ2-7
D gene: TRBD2
clone size: once
V gene: TRBV7-8
CDR3 DNA: TGTGCCAGCAGCTTAGTGGCTAGCGGGACCTACGAGCAGTACTTC
CDR3 protein: CASSLVASGTYEQYF

J gene: TRBJ2-2
D gene: TRBD1
clone size: .
V gene: TRBV19
CDR3 DNA: TGTGCCAGTAGTTGGGACAGACACACCGGGGAGCTGTTTTTT
CDR3 protein: CASSWDRHTGELFF

J gene: TRBJ2-1
D gene: .
clone size: .
V gene: TRBV11-3
CDR3 DNA: TGTGCCAGCAGCTTAGCGGGAGTGGGGTATGAGCAGTTCTTC
CDR3 protein: CASSLAGVGYEQFF

J gene: TRBJ2-1
D gene: .
clone size: .
V gene: TRBV6-5
CDR3 DNA: TGTGCCAGCAGTGCCAACAGGGCTTCCTACAATGAGCAGTTCTTC
CDR3 protein: CASSANRASYNEQFF

J gene: TRBJ1-1
D gene: .
clone size: .
V gene: TRBV27
CDR3 DNA: TGTGCCAGCAGGGACAGCAGACCCGATCCCGAAGCTTTCTTT
CDR3 protein: CASRDSRPDPEAFF

J gene: TRBJ2-5
D gene: .
clone size: few
V gene: TRBV7-3
CDR3 DNA: TGTGCCAGCAGCTATCAGGGGCAAGAGACCCAGTACTTC
CDR3 protein: CASSYQGQETQYF

J gene: TRBJ2-5
D gene: TRBD1
clone size: once
V gene: TRBV10-1
CDR3 DNA: TGCGCCAGCAGCGGGACAGGGGGCAAGGGGACCCAGTACTTC
CDR3 protein: CASSGTGGKGTQYF

J gene: TRBJ1-2
D gene: .
clone size: .
V gene: TRBV11-1
CDR3 DNA: TGTGCCAGCAGCTTTCGTGACAGGAGCTATGGCTACACCTTC
CDR3 protein: CASSFRDRSYGYTF

J gene: TRBJ2-5
D gene: .
clone size: .
V gene: TRBV5-5
CDR3 DNA: TGTGCCAGCAGCTCCCCTCGAGGAGAGACCCAGTACTTC
CDR3 protein: CASSSPRGETQYF

J gene: TRBJ2-7
D gene: TRBD1
clone size: .
V gene: TRBV23-1
CDR3 DNA: TGCGCCAGCAGTCAATCGGCGGACAGGGGGACCAAGCAGTACTTC
CDR3 protein: CASSQSADRGTKQYF

J gene: TRBJ1-1
D gene: .
clone size: .
V gene: TRBV11-2
CDR3 DNA: TGTGCCAGCAGCCCCCTTACCCCACAGGGAAACACTGAAGCTTTCTTT
CDR3 protein: CASSPLTPQGNTEAFF

J gene: TRBJ2-7
D gene: .
clone size: .
V gene: TRBV7-3
CDR3 DNA: TGTGCCAGCAGCTCCCAACCAGGGGTTCGGCAGTACTTC
CDR3 protein: CASSSQPGVRQYF

J gene: TRBJ2-1
D gene: TRBD2
clone size: .
V gene: TRBV30
CDR3 DNA: TGTGCCTGGAGGTCGACTAGCGGGAGGGCCATCGCCTACAATGAGCAGTTCTTC
CDR3 protein: CAWRSTSGRAIAYNEQFF

J gene: TRBJ1-2
D gene: .
clone size: .
V gene: TRBV5-6
CDR3 DNA: TGTGCCAGCAGCTTGGGGGGAAACAGGGACGGCTACACCTTC
CDR3 protein: CASSLGGNRDGYTF

J gene: TRBJ2-5
D gene: .
clone size: .
V gene: TRBV18
CDR3 DNA: TGTGCCAGCTCGCGGGGGCCTTTGGAGACCCAGTACTTC
CDR3 protein: CASSRGPLETQYF

J gene: TRBJ1-1
D gene: TRBD1
clone size: few
V gene: TRBV2
CDR3 DNA: TGTGCCAGCACCGGGACAGGGGGGAACGCTGAAGCTTTCTTT
CDR3 protein: CASTGTGGNAEAFF

J gene: TRBJ1-1
D gene: TRBD1
clone size: .
V gene: TRBV5-4
CDR3 DNA: TGTGCCAGCAGCTTGGTGCAGGGGGGGGACACTGAAGCTTTCTTT
CDR3 protein: CASSLVQGGDTEAFF

J gene: TRBJ2-1
D gene: .
clone size: .
V gene: TRBV5-1
CDR3 DNA: TGCGCCAGCAGCCAGAGTGGGTCCTACAATGAGCAGTTCTTC
CDR3 protein: CASSQSGSYNEQFF

J gene: TRBJ2-3
D gene: .
clone size: .
V gene: TRBV5-1
CDR3 DNA: TGCGCCAGCAGCTCGCCCTCCGGGACAACCGCAGATACGCAGTATTTT
CDR3 protein: CASSSPSGTTADTQYF

J gene: TRBJ1-2
D gene: .
clone size: .
V gene: TRBV11-2
CDR3 DNA: TGTGCCAGCAGCTTAACGGATTTCTATGGCTACACCTTC
CDR3 protein: CASSLTDFYGYTF

J gene: TRBJ1-1
D gene: TRBD1
clone size: .
V gene: TRBV7-9
CDR3 DNA: TGTGCCAGCAGCAGAGGGACAGGGGTGGACACTGAAGCTTTCTTT
CDR3 protein: CASSRGTGVDTEAFF

J gene: TRBJ2-1
D gene: .
clone size: .
V gene: TRBV5-4
CDR3 DNA: TGTGCCAGCAGCTTGGAGGGGGGAGCGGGCCCATGGTTCTTC
CDR3 protein: CASSLEGGAGPWFF

J gene: TRBJ2-5
D gene: TRBD2
clone size: .
V gene: TRBV6-1
CDR3 DNA: TGTGCCTCCGAGCGGGGATACATAGAGACCCAGTACTTC
CDR3 protein: CASERGYIETQYF

J gene: TRBJ1-1
D gene: .
clone size: few
V gene: TRBV30
CDR3 DNA: TGTGCCTGGACTCGGTTGAACACTGAAGCTTTCTTT
CDR3 protein: CAWTRLNTEAFF

J gene: TRBJ1-3
D gene: .
clone size: .
V gene: TRBV2
CDR3 DNA: TGTGCCAGCAGTCGGACAGTAGCTGGAAACACCATATATTTT
CDR3 protein: CASSRTVAGNTIYF

J gene: TRBJ2-6
D gene: .
clone size: .
V gene: TRBV2
CDR3 DNA: TGTGCCAGCAGTGAAGCCAAGACGGGTTCTGGGGCCAACGTCCTGACTTTC
CDR3 protein: CASSEAKTGSGANVLTF

J gene: TRBJ2-7
D gene: TRBD2
clone size: .
V gene: TRBV28
CDR3 DNA: TGTGCCAGCAGTCCCCGGCGGGGGGCCCTCTCCTACGAGCAGTACTTC
CDR3 protein: CASSPRRGALSYEQYF

J gene: TRBJ2-7
D gene: TRBD2
clone size: .
V gene: TRBV7-9
CDR3 DNA: TGTGCCAGCAGCCACGGACTAGTAGGGGTCTACGAGCAGTACTTC
CDR3 protein: CASSHGLVGVYEQYF

J gene: TRBJ1-1
D gene: .
clone size: few
V gene: TRBV30
CDR3 DNA: TGTGCCTGGACCCGAGGGGACACTGAAGCTTTCTTT
CDR3 protein: CAWTRGDTEAFF

J gene: TRBJ1-1
D gene: .
clone size: .
V gene: TRBV28
CDR3 DNA: TGTGCCAGCAGTTTCCCTCCGGGGGCTAGGAACACTGAAGCTTTCTTT
CDR3 protein: CASSFPPGARNTEAFF

J gene: TRBJ2-7
D gene: .
clone size: few
V gene: TRBV5-1
CDR3 DNA: TGCGCCAGCAGCTTGGAGCTGGGGTCCTGGACAGAAAAGTACTTC
CDR3 protein: CASSLELGSWTEKYF

J gene: TRBJ2-1
D gene: TRBD2
clone size: .
V gene: TRBV5-1
CDR3 DNA: TGCGCCAGCAGCCCCGGACTAGCGGGAGGAGAGGGTGGGTTCTTC
CDR3 protein: CASSPGLAGGEGGFF

J gene: TRBJ1-5
D gene: .
clone size: .
V gene: TRBV9
CDR3 DNA: TGTGCCAGCAGCGTAGGTTCCGGTCAGCCCCAGCATTTT
CDR3 protein: CASSVGSGQPQHF

J gene: TRBJ2-7
D gene: .
clone size: few
V gene: TRBV18
CDR3 DNA: TGTGCCAGCTCACCGGCCGTCAATGAGCAGTACTTC
CDR3 protein: CASSPAVNEQYF

J gene: TRBJ2-3
D gene: .
clone size: .
V gene: TRBV11-1
CDR3 DNA: TGTGCCAGCACCCTGACAGGCTGGGGATCGGATACGCAGTATTTT
CDR3 protein: CASTLTGWGSDTQYF

J gene: TRBJ2-2
D gene: .
clone size: .
V gene: TRBV5-1
CDR3 DNA: TGCGCCAGCAGCTTGGGTGGGGTAACGGCCGGGGAGCTGTTTTTT
CDR3 protein: CASSLGGVTAGELFF

J gene: TRBJ1-5
D gene: .
clone size: few
V gene: TRBV21-1
CDR3 DNA: TGTGCCAGCAGCCCCATCAATCAGCCCCAGCATTTT
CDR3 protein: CASSPINQPQHF

J gene: TRBJ2-3
D gene: TRBD2
clone size: once
V gene: TRBV2
CDR3 DNA: TGTGCCAGCAGTGAATGGGCTAGCGGGGGCACAGATACGCAGTATTTT
CDR3 protein: CASSEWASGGTDTQYF

J gene: TRBJ2-3
D gene: TRBD2
clone size: .
V gene: TRBV4-1
CDR3 DNA: TGCGCCAGCAGCCCCCTAGCGGGAGGGCCCCCTAGCACAGATACGCAGTATTTT
CDR3 protein: CASSPLAGGPPSTDTQYF

J gene: TRBJ2-2
D gene: .
clone size: .
V gene: TRBV29-1
CDR3 DNA: TGCAGCGTCCTCACGGGGACCGGGGAGCTGTTTTTT
CDR3 protein: CSVLTGTGELFF